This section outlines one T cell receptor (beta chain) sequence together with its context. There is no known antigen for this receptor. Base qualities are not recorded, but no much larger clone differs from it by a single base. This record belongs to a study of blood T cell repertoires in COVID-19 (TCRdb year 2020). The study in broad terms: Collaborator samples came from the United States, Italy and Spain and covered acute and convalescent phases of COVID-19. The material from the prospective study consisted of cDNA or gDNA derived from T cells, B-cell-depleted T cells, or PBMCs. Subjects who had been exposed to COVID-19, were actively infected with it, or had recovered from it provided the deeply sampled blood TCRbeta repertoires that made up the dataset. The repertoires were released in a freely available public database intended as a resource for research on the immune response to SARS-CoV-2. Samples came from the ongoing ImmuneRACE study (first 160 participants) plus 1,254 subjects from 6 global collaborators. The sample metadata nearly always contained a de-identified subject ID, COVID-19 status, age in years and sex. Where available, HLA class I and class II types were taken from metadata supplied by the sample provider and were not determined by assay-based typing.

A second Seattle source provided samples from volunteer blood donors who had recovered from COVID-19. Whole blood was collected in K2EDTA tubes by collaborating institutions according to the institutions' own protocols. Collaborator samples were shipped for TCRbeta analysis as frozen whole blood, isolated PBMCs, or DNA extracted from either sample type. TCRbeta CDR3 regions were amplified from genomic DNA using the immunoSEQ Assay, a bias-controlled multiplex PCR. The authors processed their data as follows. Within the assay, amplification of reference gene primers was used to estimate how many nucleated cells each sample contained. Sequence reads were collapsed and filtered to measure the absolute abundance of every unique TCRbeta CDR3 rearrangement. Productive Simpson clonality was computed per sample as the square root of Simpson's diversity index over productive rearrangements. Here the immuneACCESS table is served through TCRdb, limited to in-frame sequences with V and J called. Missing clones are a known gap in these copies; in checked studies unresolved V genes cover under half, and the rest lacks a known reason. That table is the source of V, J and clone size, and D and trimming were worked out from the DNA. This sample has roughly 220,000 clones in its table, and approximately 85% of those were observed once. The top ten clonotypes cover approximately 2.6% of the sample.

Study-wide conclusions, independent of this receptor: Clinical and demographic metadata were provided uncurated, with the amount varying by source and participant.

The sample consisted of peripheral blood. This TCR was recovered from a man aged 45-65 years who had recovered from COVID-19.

CDR3 protein: CASSFDIRGETQYF. The DNA reads as follows: TGTGCCAGCAGCTTCGACATTAGGGGCGAGACCCAGTACTTC. Recombination linked TRBV5-5 to TRBJ2-5; 5 matching bases give a weak D call of TRBD1. Taken from the germline V gene (reference sequence), the CDR1 and CDR2 loops are SGHKS and YYEKEE. The CDR3, cysteine through phenylalanine, is 14 amino acids long. Only CDR3 DNA remains: 42 bases, in frame from the first base. V is pared back by 2 bases and J by 5 bases, with 13 bases lying between the germline termini.